What follows is one T cell receptor beta chain and its context. The sample is drawn from a study of T-cell memory formation after mild COVID-19. TCRdb processed the 5' RACE reads anew with MiXCR; each CDR3 protein has one entry. Of roughly 350,000 distinct CDR3 sequences listed, over 25% were seen once; the top ten hold 13%. Germline V gives CDR1 SGHTA, CDR2 FQGNSA. With V trimmed by 4 bases and J by 2 bases, 7 bases remained unmatched. The CDR3 has 16 residues. The TCR comes from an adult woman who had mild COVID-19 (a few samples of this study predate the infection). Cell type and time point are not known. The V call is TRBV7-2, the J call TRBJ2-1, with 8 positions matching TRBD2. Sequencing was done on a sample of PBMCs or a T cell subset sorted from them (not recorded which). The CDR3 nucleotides read TGTGCCAGCAGCTCCCTGCCGGGACTAGCCTACAATGAGCAGTTCTTC. Residues: CASSSLPGLAYNEQFF.